The rows below give T cell receptor beta chains drawn from one sample of a study of T cell responses to AZD1222 COVID-19 vaccine. Clones were sequenced by immunoSEQ multiplex PCR, and TCRdb holds only the in-frame ones, with some missing. The table shows some 79,000 clones, with over 60% occurring only once. Sequenced here: peripheral blood, sampled 28 days after the second AZD1222 dose. These receptor sequences come from an adult who received the AZD1222 COVID-19 vaccine. Each CDR3 is given with its conserved first and last residue. Each record gives: clone size, J gene, V gene, D gene, CDR3 protein, CDR3 DNA. A D gene is named only where the DNA matches it firmly. Some rows mark clone size as missing; the rest say once, few, many or name a class of expanded clone.

-	TRBJ2-2	TRBV19	TRBD2	CASAGEGLYTGELFF	TGTGCCAGTGCGGGAGAGGGGTTATACACCGGGGAGCTGTTTTTT
once	TRBJ1-1	TRBV11-2	-	CASSLGQNLNTEAFF	TGTGCCAGCAGCTTGGGTCAGAACTTGAACACTGAAGCTTTCTTT
-	TRBJ2-7	TRBV7-9	-	CASSLLVRDEQYF	TGTGCCAGCAGCTTACTTGTTCGGGACGAGCAGTACTTC
-	TRBJ2-7	TRBV7-2	-	CASSSQGNRREQYF	TGTGCCAGCAGCTCACAGGGTAATAGACGCGAGCAGTACTTC
once	TRBJ2-1	TRBV5-1	TRBD2	CASSPPEVVGLAGGSYNEQFF	TGCGCCAGCAGCCCCCCAGAGGTTGTTGGACTAGCGGGGGGATCCTACAATGAGCAGTTCTTC
-	TRBJ2-7	TRBV30	-	CAWSRFQSEQYF	TGTGCCTGGAGCCGCTTCCAATCCGAGCAGTACTTC
-	TRBJ2-7	TRBV5-1	-	CASSPRTPVSEQYF	TGCGCCAGCAGCCCCCGGACACCCGTGAGCGAGCAGTACTTC
-	TRBJ1-5	TRBV28	TRBD1	CASDKTGAGQPQHF	TGTGCCAGCGACAAAACAGGGGCGGGACAGCCCCAGCATTTT
-	TRBJ2-7	TRBV5-6	TRBD2	CASSYSSGASFYEQYF	TGTGCCAGCAGCTACTCGAGCGGGGCATCCTTCTACGAGCAGTACTTC
-	TRBJ2-5	TRBV9	TRBD2	CASSVVPSTSGVQETQYF	TGTGCCAGCAGCGTAGTACCCTCGACTAGCGGGGTACAAGAGACCCAGTACTTC
-	TRBJ2-7	TRBV5-1	TRBD1	CASSPRGGQGEQYF	TGCGCCAGCAGCCCACGAGGAGGACAGGGGGAGCAGTACTTC
-	TRBJ2-7	TRBV19	-	CASSITGQSYEQYF	TGTGCCAGTAGTATAACGGGACAAAGCTACGAGCAGTACTTC
-	TRBJ1-5	TRBV18	TRBD1	CASSPGQNQPQHF	TGTGCCAGCTCACCGGGACAGAATCAGCCCCAGCATTTT
-	TRBJ2-3	TRBV19	TRBD2	CASSISASGSTDTQYF	TGTGCCAGTAGTATATCCGCTAGCGGTTCCACAGATACGCAGTATTTT
few	TRBJ1-2	TRBV7-9	-	CASSGTGFYGYTF	TGTGCCAGCAGCGGAACAGGGTTCTATGGCTACACCTTC
-	TRBJ1-2	TRBV28	-	CASSPPRASNYGYTF	TGTGCCAGCAGTCCCCCACGTGCTTCTAACTATGGCTACACCTTC
-	TRBJ2-1	TRBV5-4	TRBD1	CASRTNLGQGRNEQFF	TGTGCCAGCAGGACTAACCTAGGACAGGGTCGAAATGAGCAGTTCTTC
-	TRBJ1-2	TRBV6-5	-	CASSYRLNYGYTF	TGTGCCAGCAGTTACAGGTTAAACTATGGCTACACCTTC
few	TRBJ1-1	TRBV27	-	CAAGWGPWVAFF	TGTGCCGCGGGATGGGGTCCGTGGGTGGCTTTCTTT
-	TRBJ2-1	TRBV6-5	-	CASSSTSYEQFF	TGTGCCAGCAGTTCGACTAGTTATGAGCAGTTCTTC
-	TRBJ2-1	TRBV29-1	TRBD2	CSVSGTPAYNEQFF	TGCAGCGTGAGCGGGACCCCAGCCTACAATGAGCAGTTCTTC
few	TRBJ2-2	TRBV7-9	-	CASSFVPGFETGELFF	TGTGCCAGCAGCTTCGTCCCGGGGTTTGAGACCGGGGAGCTGTTTTTT
-	TRBJ1-1	TRBV27	-	CASSLSDSFTEAFF	TGTGCCAGCAGTTTATCAGACAGCTTCACTGAAGCTTTCTTT
-	TRBJ1-3	TRBV28	-	CASSLSVGPRNTIYF	TGTGCCAGCAGTTTATCGGTTGGACCCAGAAACACCATATATTTT